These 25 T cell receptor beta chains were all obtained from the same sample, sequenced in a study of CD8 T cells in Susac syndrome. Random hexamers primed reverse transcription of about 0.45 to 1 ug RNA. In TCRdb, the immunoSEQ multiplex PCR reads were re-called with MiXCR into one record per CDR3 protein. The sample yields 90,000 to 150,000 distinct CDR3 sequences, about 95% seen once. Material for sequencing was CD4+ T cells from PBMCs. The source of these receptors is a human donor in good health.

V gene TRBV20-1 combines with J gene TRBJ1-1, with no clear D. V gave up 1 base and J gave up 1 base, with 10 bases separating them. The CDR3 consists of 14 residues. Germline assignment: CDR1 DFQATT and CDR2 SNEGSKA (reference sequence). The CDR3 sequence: CSARGPQANTEAFF. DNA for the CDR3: TGCAGTGCTAGAGGTCCACAAGCGAACACTGAAGCTTTCTTT.

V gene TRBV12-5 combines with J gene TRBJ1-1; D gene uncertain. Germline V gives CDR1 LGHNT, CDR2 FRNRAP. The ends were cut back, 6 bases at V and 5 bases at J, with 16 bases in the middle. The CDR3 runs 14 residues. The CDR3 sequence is CASGNRVEKTEAFF. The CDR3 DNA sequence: TGTGCTAGTGGAAATAGGGTGGAGAAGACTGAAGCTTTCTTT.

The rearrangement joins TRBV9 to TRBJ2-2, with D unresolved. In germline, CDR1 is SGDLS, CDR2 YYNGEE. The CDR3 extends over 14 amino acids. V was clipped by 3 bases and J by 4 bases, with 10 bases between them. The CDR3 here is CASSAPEVTGELFF. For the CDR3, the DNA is TGTGCCAGCAGCGCCCCCGAGGTCACCGGGGAGCTGTTTTTT.

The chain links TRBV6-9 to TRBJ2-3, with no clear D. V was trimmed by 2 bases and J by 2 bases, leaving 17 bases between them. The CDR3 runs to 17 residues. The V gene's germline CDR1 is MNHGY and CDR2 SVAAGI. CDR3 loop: CASSYQSKRSPTDTQYF. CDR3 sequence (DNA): TGTGCCAGCAGTTATCAAAGCAAGAGGAGCCCCACAGATACGCAGTATTTT.

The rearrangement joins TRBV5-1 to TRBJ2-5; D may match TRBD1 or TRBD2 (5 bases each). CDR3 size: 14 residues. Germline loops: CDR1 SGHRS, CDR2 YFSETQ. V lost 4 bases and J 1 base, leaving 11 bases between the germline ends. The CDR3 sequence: CASSPNGGQETQYF. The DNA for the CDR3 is TGCGCCAGCAGCCCTAATGGGGGCCAAGAGACCCAGTACTTC.

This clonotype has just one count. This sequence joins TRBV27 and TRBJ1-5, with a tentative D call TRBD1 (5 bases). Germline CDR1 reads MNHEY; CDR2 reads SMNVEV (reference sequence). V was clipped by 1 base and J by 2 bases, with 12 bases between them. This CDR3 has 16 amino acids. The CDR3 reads CASSLWGDNGNQPQHF. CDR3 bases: TGTGCCAGCAGTTTATGGGGGGATAACGGCAATCAGCCCCAGCATTTT.

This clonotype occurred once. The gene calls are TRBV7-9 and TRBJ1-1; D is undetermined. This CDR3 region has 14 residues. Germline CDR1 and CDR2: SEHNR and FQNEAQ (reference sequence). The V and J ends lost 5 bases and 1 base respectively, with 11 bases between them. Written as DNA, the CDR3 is TGTGCCAGCAGCACCGCTCATTCGAACACTGAAGCTTTCTTT. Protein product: CASSTAHSNTEAFF.

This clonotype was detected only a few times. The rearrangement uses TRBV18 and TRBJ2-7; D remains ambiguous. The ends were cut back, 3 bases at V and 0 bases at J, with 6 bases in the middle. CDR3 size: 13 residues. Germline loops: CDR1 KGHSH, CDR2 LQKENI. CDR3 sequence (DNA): TGTGCCAGCTCACCTCCGAGCTCCTACGAGCAGTACTTC. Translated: CASSPPSSYEQYF.

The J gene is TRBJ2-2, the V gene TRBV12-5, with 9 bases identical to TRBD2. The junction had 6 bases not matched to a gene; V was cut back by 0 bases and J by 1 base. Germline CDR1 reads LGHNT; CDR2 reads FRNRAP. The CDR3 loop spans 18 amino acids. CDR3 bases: TGTGCTAGTGGTTTGGTACCCCTACTAGCGGGGAACACCGGGGAGCTGTTTTTT. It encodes CASGLVPLLAGNTGELFF.

CDR3 nucleotides: TGTGCCAGCTTACAGGGAGATCGGTACGAGCAGTACTTC. Translation gives CASLQGDRYEQYF. The chain couples TRBV28 to TRBJ2-7; maybe TRBD1 (6 bases). V was cut by 8 bases and J by 4 bases, with 15 bases left in between. The V gene's germline CDR1 is MDHEN and CDR2 SYDVKM. The CDR3 has 13 amino acids. Supplemented by reference TRBV28 and TRBJ2-7, the full variable domain reads DVKVTQSSRYLVKRTGEKVFLECVQDMDHENMFWYRQDPGLGLRLIYFSYDVKMKEKGDIPEGYSVSREKKERFSLILESASTNQTSMYLCASLQGDRYEQYFGPGTRLTVT.

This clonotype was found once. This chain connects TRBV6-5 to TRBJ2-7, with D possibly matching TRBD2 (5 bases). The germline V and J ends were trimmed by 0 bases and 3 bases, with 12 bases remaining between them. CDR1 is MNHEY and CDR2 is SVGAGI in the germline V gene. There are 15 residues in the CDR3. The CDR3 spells CASSYSVDGLYEQYF. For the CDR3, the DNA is TGTGCCAGCAGTTACTCGGTGGACGGACTCTACGAGCAGTACTTC.

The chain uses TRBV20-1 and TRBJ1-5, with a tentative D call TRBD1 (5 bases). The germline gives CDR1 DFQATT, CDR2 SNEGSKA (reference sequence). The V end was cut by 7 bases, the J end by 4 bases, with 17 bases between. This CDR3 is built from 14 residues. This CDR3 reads CSVKGRGENQPQHF. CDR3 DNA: TGCAGTGTTAAAGGGCGGGGGGAAAATCAGCCCCAGCATTTT.

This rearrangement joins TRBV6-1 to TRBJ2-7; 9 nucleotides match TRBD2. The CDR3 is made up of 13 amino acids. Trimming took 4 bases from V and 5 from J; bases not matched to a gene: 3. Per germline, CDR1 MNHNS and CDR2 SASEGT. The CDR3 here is CASSGLAGDEQYF. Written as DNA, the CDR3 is TGTGCCAGCAGTGGATTAGCGGGAGACGAGCAGTACTTC.

CDR3 protein: CASSEKPSGGLFPSTDTQYF. The CDR3 DNA reads TGCGCCAGCAGCGAGAAGCCTAGCGGGGGGCTGTTCCCTAGCACAGATACGCAGTATTTT. This sequence joins TRBV5-1 and TRBJ2-3, with TRBD2 identical over 11 bases. The CDR3 is 20 residues long. CDR1 and CDR2 (germline): SGHRS, YFSETQ. Trimming at V came to 4 bases and at J to 0 bases, leaving 16 bases not matched to a gene.

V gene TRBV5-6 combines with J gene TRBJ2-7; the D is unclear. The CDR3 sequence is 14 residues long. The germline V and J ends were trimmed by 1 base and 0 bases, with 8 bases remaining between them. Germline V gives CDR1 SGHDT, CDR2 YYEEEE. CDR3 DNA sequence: TGTGCCAGCAGCTTGTTGGCGGTCTCCTACGAGCAGTACTTC. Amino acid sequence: CASSLLAVSYEQYF.

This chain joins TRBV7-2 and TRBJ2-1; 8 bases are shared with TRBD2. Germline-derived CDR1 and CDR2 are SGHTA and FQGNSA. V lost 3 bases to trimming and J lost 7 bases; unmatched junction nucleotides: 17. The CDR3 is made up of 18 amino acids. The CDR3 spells CASSFEGWSAGEHNEQFF. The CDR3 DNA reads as TGTGCCAGCAGCTTTGAGGGGTGGTCAGCGGGAGAGCATAATGAGCAGTTCTTC.

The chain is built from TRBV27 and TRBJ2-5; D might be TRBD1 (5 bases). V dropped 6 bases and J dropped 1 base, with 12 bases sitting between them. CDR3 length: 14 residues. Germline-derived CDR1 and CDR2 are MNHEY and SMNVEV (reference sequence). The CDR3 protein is CASSFDSTQETQYF. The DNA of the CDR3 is TGTGCCAGCAGCTTCGACAGTACCCAAGAGACCCAGTACTTC.

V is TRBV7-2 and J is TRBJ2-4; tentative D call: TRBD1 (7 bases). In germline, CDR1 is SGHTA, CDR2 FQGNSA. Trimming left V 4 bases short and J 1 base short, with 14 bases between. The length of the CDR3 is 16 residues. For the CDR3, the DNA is TGTGCCAGCAGCTCAGGAGGGGGCCGGGCCAAAAACATTCAGTACTTC. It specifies CASSSGGGRAKNIQYF.

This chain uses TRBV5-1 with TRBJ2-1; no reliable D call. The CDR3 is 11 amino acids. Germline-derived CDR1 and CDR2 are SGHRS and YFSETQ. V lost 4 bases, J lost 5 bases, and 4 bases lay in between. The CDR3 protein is CASSEDNEQFF. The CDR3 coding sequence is TGCGCCAGCAGCGAGGACAATGAGCAGTTCTTC.

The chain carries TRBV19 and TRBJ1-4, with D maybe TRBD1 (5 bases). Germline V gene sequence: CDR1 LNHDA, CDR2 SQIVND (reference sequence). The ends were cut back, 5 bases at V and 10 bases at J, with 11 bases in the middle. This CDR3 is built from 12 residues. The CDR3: CASSGTAPKLFF. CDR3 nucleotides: TGTGCCAGTAGTGGGACGGCGCCAAAACTGTTTTTT.

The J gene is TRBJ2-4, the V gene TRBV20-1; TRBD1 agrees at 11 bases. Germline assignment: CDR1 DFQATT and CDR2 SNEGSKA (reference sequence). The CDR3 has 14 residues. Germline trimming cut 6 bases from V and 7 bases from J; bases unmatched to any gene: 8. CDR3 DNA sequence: TGCAGTGCGCCTCCGGGACAGGGGGTGAACATTCAGTACTTC. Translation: CSAPPGQGVNIQYF.

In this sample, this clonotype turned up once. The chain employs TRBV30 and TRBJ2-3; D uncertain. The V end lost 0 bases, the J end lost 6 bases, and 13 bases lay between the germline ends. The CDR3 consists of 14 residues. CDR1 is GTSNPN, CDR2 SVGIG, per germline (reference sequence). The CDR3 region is CAWSVQVFHDTQYF. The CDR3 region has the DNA TGTGCCTGGAGTGTACAAGTGTTCCATGATACGCAGTATTTT.

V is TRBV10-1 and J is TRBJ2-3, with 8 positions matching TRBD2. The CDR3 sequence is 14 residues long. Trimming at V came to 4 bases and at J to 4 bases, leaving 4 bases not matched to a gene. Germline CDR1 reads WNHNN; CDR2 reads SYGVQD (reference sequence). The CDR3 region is CASSGAGGPDTQYF. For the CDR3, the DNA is TGCGCCAGCAGTGGGGCGGGAGGTCCAGATACGCAGTATTTT.

The CDR3 DNA reads TGTGCCAGCAGTTGGGACAGGGACCCATATAGCAATCAGCCCCAGCATTTT. Amino acids: CASSWDRDPYSNQPQHF. J is TRBJ1-5 and V is TRBV5-4; 9 bases fit TRBD1. The CDR3 loop spans 17 amino acids. The germline gives CDR1 SGHNT, CDR2 YYREEE (reference sequence). Losses at the gene ends were 5 bases for V and 0 bases for J; bases not matched to a gene: 9.

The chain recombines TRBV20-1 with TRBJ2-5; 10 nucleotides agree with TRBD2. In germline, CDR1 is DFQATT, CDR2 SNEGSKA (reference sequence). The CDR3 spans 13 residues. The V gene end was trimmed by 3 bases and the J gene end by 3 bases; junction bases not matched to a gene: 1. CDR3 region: CSASGLAEETQYF. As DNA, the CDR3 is TGCAGTGCTAGTGGACTAGCGGAAGAGACCCAGTACTTC.